A single sample is the source of the 5 T cell receptor beta chains below, sequenced in a study of glioma-infiltrating T cells. The iRepertoire nested amplicon-rescue multiplex PCR amplified TCR alpha and beta CDR3s from RNA. In TCRdb, the multiplex PCR reads were re-called with MiXCR into one record per CDR3 protein. Of around 390,000 distinct CDR3 sequences listed, less than 50% were seen once; the top ten hold around 12%. Sequenced input: glioma tissue, nonneoplastic brain tissue, or PBMCs (not recorded which). All receptors derive from a human donor with low-grade glioma or glioblastoma, undergoing nonglioma brain surgery, or in good health (not recorded which).

In regard to this clonotype: Germline is not matched at one junction end, which may reflect a read error. The chain uses TRBV28 and TRBJ1-4; D unclear. The CDR3 contains 14 residues. CDR1 and CDR2 from the germline V gene are MDHEN and SYDVKM. DNA for the CDR3: TGTGCCAGAAGTTTTCGGACCTTTAATGAAAAACTGTTTTTT. Its protein is CARSFRTFNEKLFF.

A word on this clonotype: This CDR3 fails to terminate in the conserved phenylalanine or tryptophan, so it likely reflects a read error. V is TRBV11-2 and J is TRBJ1-2, with D unresolved. The CDR3 spans 13 residues. The V end was cut by 7 bases, the J end by 6 bases, with 15 bases between. Germline V gives CDR1 SGHAT, CDR2 FQNNGV. This CDR3 reads CASTSSGWDGYTL. The CDR3 region has the DNA TGTGCCAGCACCTCGAGCGGGTGGGATGGCTACACCTTG.

In this sample, this clonotype turned up a few times. V usage is TRBV20-1 and J usage is TRBJ1-2, with D possibly matching TRBD1 (5 bases). CDR3 size: 15 residues. CDR1 is DFQATT and CDR2 is SNEGSKA in the germline V gene (reference sequence). Trimming took 3 bases from V and 3 from J, leaving 17 bases between them. In DNA, the CDR3 is TGCAGTGCTAGCCCCACCTTGGGACGTGACTATGGCTACACCTTC. The encoded protein is CSASPTLGRDYGYTF.

About this clonotype: A single base separates this from a much larger clone, so it may be a read error. The chain uses TRBV27 and TRBJ2-7; no reliable D call. CDR1 is MNHEY, CDR2 SMNVEV, per germline (reference sequence). The CDR3 covers 15 residues. The V and J ends lost 6 bases and 6 bases respectively, with 21 bases between them. The CDR3 reads CASSPYWPFVGEQYF. CDR3 DNA sequence: TGTGCCAGCAGCCCCTATTGGCCTTTCGTGGGCGAGCAGTACTTC.

With regard to this clonotype: With a much larger clone just one base away, this may be a read error. This is likely a read error, given that the CDR3 carries no conserved phenylalanine or tryptophan at its end. In DNA, the CDR3 is TGTGCCAGCAGCTACCAAGCGGGAGACGGAGAGACCCAGTACATC. It translates to CASSYQAGDGETQYI. The chain carries TRBV28 and TRBJ2-5, with 8 nucleotides matching TRBD2. This CDR3 has 15 amino acids. Germline V gene lookup returns CDR1 MDHEN and CDR2 SYDVKM. V lost 6 bases and J lost 4; bases outside the gene matches: 10.